Following are 29 T cell receptor beta chains from one sample sequenced in a study of blood T cell repertoires in COVID-19. Assay: immunoSEQ multiplex PCR; the TCRdb copy retains only in-frame clones and omits some. There are just under 65,000 clones in the sample; approximately 78% occur only once, and around 14% lies in the top ten. Sequenced material: peripheral blood. These receptors were collected from a man between 60 and 75 years old with COVID-19, enrolled during active disease.

The genes are TRBV19 and TRBJ1-1; 11 nucleotides align to TRBD1. The length of the CDR3 is 14 residues. Unmatched junction bases numbered 3, after V lost 3 bases and J lost 6 bases. Germline V gene data show CDR1 as LNHDA and CDR2 as SQIVND (reference sequence). The CDR3 here is CASSMDRGPSEAFF. The DNA of the CDR3 is TGTGCCAGTAGTATGGACAGGGGGCCCTCTGAAGCTTTCTTT.

The rearrangement links TRBV5-1 to TRBJ2-7; 12 bases agree with TRBD2. This CDR3 is 16 amino acids long. Germline V lookup: CDR1 SGHRS, CDR2 YFSETQ. The V gene end was trimmed by 0 bases and the J gene end by 1 base; junction bases not matched to a gene: 2. As DNA, the CDR3 is TGCGCCAGCAGCTTGGGACTAGCGGGAGCGTCCTACGAGCAGTACTTC. Translation: CASSLGLAGASYEQYF.

V is TRBV9 and J is TRBJ2-1, with D unclear. The CDR3 is 15 residues long. Germline CDR1 and CDR2: SGDLS and YYNGEE. V lost 0 bases and J lost 4, with 11 bases in between. The CDR3 is CASSVEIATYNEQFF. CDR3 sequence (DNA): TGTGCCAGCAGCGTAGAAATAGCCACTTACAATGAGCAGTTCTTC. Based on the CDR3 plus reference TRBV9 and TRBJ2-1, the full variable domain is DSGVTQTPKHLITATGQRVTLRCSPRSGDLSVYWYQQSLDQGLQFLIQYYNGEERAKGNILERFSAQQFPDLHSELNLSSLELGDSALYFCASSVEIATYNEQFFGPGTRLTVL.

V usage is TRBV10-3 and J usage is TRBJ1-1, with 10 bases matching TRBD1. J was trimmed by 1 base and V by 8 bases; bases with no gene match: 13. Germline V gene data show CDR1 as ENHRY and CDR2 as SYGVKD. The length of the CDR3 is 17 residues. CDR3 DNA: TGTGCCATCGGGCCCGGGACAGGGGAAGTCCCGAACACTGAAGCTTTCTTT. Translation: CAIGPGTGEVPNTEAFF.

The chain's CDR3 is CASSEPFSYEQYF. In DNA form, the CDR3 reads TGCGCCAGCAGTGAGCCCTTCTCCTACGAGCAGTACTTC. V is TRBV10-2 and J is TRBJ2-7; D remains unclear. The CDR3 runs 13 residues. Germline CDR1 reads WSHSY; CDR2 reads SAAADI. V lost 2 bases and J 0 bases, leaving 5 bases between the germline ends.

The J gene is TRBJ1-2, the V gene TRBV5-1; D is unclear. The germline V gene has CDR1 SGHRS and CDR2 YFSETQ. Trimming took 0 bases from V and 4 from J, leaving 4 bases between them. This CDR3 is 12 amino acids long. This chain's CDR3 is CASSLDSYGYTF. For the CDR3, the DNA is TGCGCCAGCAGCTTGGACAGCTATGGCTACACCTTC.

This clone was detected only a few times. The DNA of the CDR3 is TGTGCCAGCAGCCTAAATGCGGGGAATGAAAAACTGTTTTTT. It encodes CASSLNAGNEKLFF. The V and J genes are TRBV16 and TRBJ1-4; D is unclear. The ends were cut back, 4 bases at V and 5 bases at J, with 11 bases in the middle. The CDR3 spans 14 residues. CDR1 KGHSY and CDR2 FQNENV come from the germline V gene.

The rearrangement links TRBV5-1 to TRBJ2-7, with 7 bases lining up with TRBD1. The germline gives CDR1 SGHRS, CDR2 YFSETQ. This CDR3 is built from 16 residues. V shed 0 bases, J shed 1 base, and the junction held 7 bases outside the gene matches. The DNA for the CDR3 is TGCGCCAGCAGCTTGGCCGGGACAGTCAGTTCCTACGAGCAGTACTTC. Translated: CASSLAGTVSSYEQYF.

The chain has TRBV7-9 and TRBJ1-6, with D perhaps TRBD1 (5 bases). V shed 4 bases and J shed 6 bases, with 19 bases lying between them. CDR1 is SEHNR, CDR2 FQNEAQ, per germline (reference sequence). The CDR3 runs to 17 residues. In DNA, the CDR3 is TGTGCCAGCAGCTCTGGGCAAGGGGCGATGGGTAATTCACCCCTCCACTTT. Residues: CASSSGQGAMGNSPLHF.

This chain joins TRBV7-9 and TRBJ1-6, with a weak D call TRBD1 (5 bases). Trimming pared 5 bases from V and 6 bases from J, leaving 5 bases between. Germline assignment: CDR1 SEHNR and CDR2 FQNEAQ (reference sequence). CDR3 size: 12 residues. This chain's CDR3 is CASSGANSPLHF. The CDR3 region has the DNA TGTGCCAGCAGCGGGGCTAATTCACCCCTCCACTTT.

This clone was seen a handful of times. This sequence joins TRBV7-3 and TRBJ2-1; unclear D gene. The V gene's germline CDR1 is SGHTA and CDR2 FQGTGA. CDR3 length: 14 residues. The V gene lost 3 bases and the J gene lost 8 bases, with 14 bases spanning the gap. The CDR3, as DNA: TGTGCCAGCAGCTTCAGTATAGCTAACGATGAGCAGTTCTTC. Encoded protein: CASSFSIANDEQFF.

This clone was detected once. This chain connects TRBV5-1 to TRBJ2-7; a weak D match, TRBD1 (5 bases). The CDR3 is made up of 15 amino acids. Germline V gene sequence: CDR1 SGHRS, CDR2 YFSETQ. V dropped 2 bases and J dropped 1 base, with 13 bases sitting between them. In DNA, the CDR3 is TGCGCCAGCAGCTTTAGTGGGGCCCCGTCCTACGAGCAGTACTTC. This encodes CASSFSGAPSYEQYF.

The chain has TRBV6-5 and TRBJ1-5; D possibly corresponds to TRBD1 (6 bases). CDR1 MNHEY and CDR2 SVGAGI come from the germline V gene. Trimming took 6 bases from V and 3 from J, leaving 12 bases between them. This CDR3 is 14 amino acids long. The chain's CDR3 is CASSANRDNQPQHF. The CDR3 DNA reads TGTGCCAGCAGCGCGAACAGGGACAATCAGCCCCAGCATTTT.

The V gene is TRBV29-1, the J gene TRBJ2-1; weak D call: TRBD1 (6 bases). This CDR3 is built from 13 residues. Germline V gene data show CDR1 as SQVTM and CDR2 as ANQGSEA. Trimming removed 7 bases at V and 8 bases at J, with 18 bases between. In DNA, the CDR3 is TGCAGCGCCCTGAAGGGGGTTATCGATGAGCAGTTCTTC. Amino acid sequence: CSALKGVIDEQFF.

The chain combines TRBV6-1 with TRBJ1-2; D unresolved. The CDR3 totals 14 residues. CDR1 is MNHNS and CDR2 is SASEGT in the germline V gene. V lost 3 bases, J lost 5 bases, and 13 bases lay in between. The CDR3 loop reads CASSEIGSSYGYTF. Here the CDR3 DNA reads TGTGCCAGCAGTGAGATAGGGAGTAGTTATGGCTACACCTTC.

V and J are TRBV3-1 (or the pseudogene TRBV3-2) and TRBJ2-1; 12 bases are shared with TRBD2. Germline assignment: CDR1 LGHDT and CDR2 YNNKEL (reference sequence). The CDR3 covers 17 residues. V was pared by 0 bases and J by 3 bases, with 3 bases of the junction left unmatched. CDR3 amino acids: CASSQDRGLAGYNEQFF. The CDR3 nucleotides are TGTGCCAGCAGCCAAGATCGGGGACTAGCGGGCTACAATGAGCAGTTCTTC.

This chain connects TRBV3-1 (or the pseudogene TRBV3-2) to TRBJ1-1; 12 bases map to TRBD1. Germline CDR1 reads LGHDT; CDR2 reads YNNKEL (reference sequence). This CDR3 is built from 15 residues. Unmatched junction bases numbered 5, after V lost 5 bases and J lost 4 bases. The CDR3 region is CASSLPGQGATEAFF. CDR3 in DNA: TGTGCCAGCAGCTTGCCGGGACAGGGGGCCACTGAAGCTTTCTTT.

The CDR3 loop is CATSQGQGGNTEAFF. The CDR3 DNA sequence: TGTGCCACCAGTCAAGGACAGGGGGGAAACACTGAAGCTTTCTTT. The J gene is TRBJ1-1, the V gene TRBV24-1, with 10 positions matching TRBD1. Germline V gene lookup returns CDR1 KGHDR and CDR2 SFDVKD. V was pared by 6 bases and J by 2 bases, with 5 bases of the junction left unmatched. The CDR3 extends over 15 amino acids.

A note on this clone: One end of the junction varies from germline; a read error may be responsible. The chain couples TRBV5-6 to TRBJ2-7; 7 nucleotides agree with TRBD1. Germline loops: CDR1 SGHDT, CDR2 YYEEEE. The CDR3 is 11 residues long. As DNA, the CDR3 is TGTGCCAGCAGCTGGGACAGCCGCGGCCTCTTC. Translating it yields CASSWDSRGLF.

This clone was recorded once. The chain is built from TRBV19 and TRBJ1-1, with 7 positions matching TRBD1. Trimming at V came to 5 bases and at J to 6 bases, leaving 9 bases not matched to a gene. This CDR3 is built from 14 residues. Looked up from germline, CDR1 is LNHDA and CDR2 is SQIVND (reference sequence). For the CDR3, the DNA is TGTGCCAGTAGTCGACAGGGATTTTCGCCTGAAGCTTTCTTT. Protein: CASSRQGFSPEAFF.

The chain carries TRBV11-2 and TRBJ2-1; 12 bases are a match to TRBD2. The CDR3 is 16 residues long. Germline V gene sequence: CDR1 SGHAT, CDR2 FQNNGV. Trimming removed 6 bases from V and 3 bases from J; junction bases left unmatched: 6. The chain's CDR3 is CASRSTSGSHYNEQFF. The CDR3, as DNA: TGTGCCAGCAGATCGACTAGCGGGAGCCACTACAATGAGCAGTTCTTC.

The chain links TRBV30 to TRBJ2-7, with D possibly TRBD2 on 5 matching bases. This CDR3 region has 15 residues. CDR1 GTSNPN and CDR2 SVGIG come from the germline V gene (reference sequence). Deletions cut 4 bases from V and 0 bases from J, with 16 bases between. CDR3 in DNA: TGTGCCTGGAAAACCCACACTAGGAGCTCCTACGAGCAGTACTTC. Its protein product is CAWKTHTRSSYEQYF.

The V gene is TRBV19, the J gene TRBJ2-1; 11 bases agree with TRBD2. The CDR3 consists of 15 residues. V lost 5 bases and J lost 9; bases outside the gene matches: 9. In germline, CDR1 is LNHDA, CDR2 SQIVND (reference sequence). CDR3 nucleotide sequence: TGTGCCAGTAGTTTGGGTAGCGGGGGGGCCGGTGAGCAGTTCTTC. Residues: CASSLGSGGAGEQFF.

V gene TRBV2 combines with J gene TRBJ2-7, with TRBD1 identical over 10 bases. Germline trimming cut 3 bases from V and 7 bases from J; bases unmatched to any gene: 9. This CDR3 has 15 amino acids. The germline V gene has CDR1 SNHLY and CDR2 FYNNEI. CDR3 residues: CASSDRQGALREQYF. The DNA for the CDR3 is TGTGCCAGCAGTGATCGACAGGGGGCCCTTCGGGAGCAGTACTTC. Using reference TRBV2 and TRBJ2-7 for the parts outside the CDR3, the full variable domain is EPEVTQTPSHQVTQMGQEVILRCVPISNHLYFYWYRQILGQKVEFLVSFYNNEISEKSEIFDDQFSVERPDGSNFTLKIRSTKLEDSAMYFCASSDRQGALREQYFGPGTRLTVT.

This clone has a handful of counts. The chain has TRBV19 and TRBJ1-1, with D maybe TRBD1 (6 bases). Germline V lookup: CDR1 LNHDA, CDR2 SQIVND (reference sequence). Trimming took off 6 bases at V and 4 bases at J, with 15 bases between the two ends. The CDR3 is made up of 14 amino acids. The CDR3 nucleotides read TGTGCCAGTAGACCTCCGGGGGGCGCCACTGAAGCTTTCTTT. Amino acids: CASRPPGGATEAFF. Using reference TRBV19 and TRBJ1-1 for the parts outside the CDR3, the full variable domain is DGGITQSPKYLFRKEGQNVTLSCEQNLNHDAMYWYRQDPGQGLRLIYYSQIVNDFQKGDIAEGYSVSREKKESFPLTVTSAQKNPTAFYLCASRPPGGATEAFFGQGTRLTVV.

This clone has just one count. V and J are TRBV7-3 and TRBJ1-1; D unresolved. The CDR3 has 13 amino acids. V lost 3 bases, J lost 4 bases, and 9 bases lay in between. Germline V gene lookup returns CDR1 SGHTA and CDR2 FQGTGA. The CDR3 bases are TGTGCCAGCAGCTTTGGCGGAGCCACTGAAGCTTTCTTT. It codes for CASSFGGATEAFF.

On this clone itself: The junction shows a germline mismatch at one end, possibly a read error. The CDR3 protein is CASSLDRGYTEAFF. For the CDR3, the DNA is TGTGCCAGCAGTTTGGACAGGGGATATACTGAAGCTTTCTTT. This chain links TRBV5-6 with TRBJ1-1; 9 nucleotides line up with TRBD1. The CDR3 is 14 amino acids. Germline values: CDR1 SGHDT, CDR2 YYEEEE.

This clone came up a few times. The J gene is TRBJ2-2, the V gene TRBV5-1; D is uncertain. The ends were cut back, 0 bases at V and 3 bases at J, with 3 bases in the middle. Germline V lookup: CDR1 SGHRS, CDR2 YFSETQ. This CDR3 is 13 amino acids long. The CDR3 sequence is CASSLGHTGELFF. DNA for the CDR3: TGCGCCAGCAGCTTGGGGCACACCGGGGAGCTGTTTTTT.

V and J are TRBV2 and TRBJ1-2; D remains ambiguous. This CDR3 region has 13 residues. V was pared by 9 bases and J by 5 bases, with 16 bases between. From germline, CDR1 is SNHLY and CDR2 FYNNEI. The CDR3 bases are TGTGCCAGTGGAGAGGGTATAGGTTATGGCTACACCTTC. It translates to CASGEGIGYGYTF.